This entry lists 10 T cell receptor beta chains sequenced from one sample in a study of blood T cell repertoires in COVID-19. Profiling relied on immunoSEQ multiplex PCR, and the TCRdb table lists in-frame clones only, not all of them. The table lists about 140,000 clones, roughly 84% of them singletons. Sequenced sample: peripheral blood. The receptors shown here come from a man in his 60s with active or convalescent COVID-19.

This clone was counted once. The V gene is TRBV7-9, the J gene TRBJ1-1; unclear D gene. The CDR3 has 12 residues. Per germline, CDR1 SEHNR and CDR2 FQNEAQ (reference sequence). Trimming pared 1 base from V and 7 bases from J, leaving 7 bases between. CDR3 sequence reads: CASSLGAGEAFF. The CDR3 coding sequence is TGTGCCAGCAGCTTAGGTGCGGGTGAAGCTTTCTTT.

The rearrangement joins TRBV5-6 to TRBJ2-7; D possibly corresponds to TRBD2 (6 bases). In germline, CDR1 is SGHDT, CDR2 YYEEEE. The CDR3 spans 14 residues. The germline V and J ends were trimmed by 4 bases and 0 bases, with 11 bases remaining between them. This CDR3 reads CASSRGLNSYEQYF. CDR3 nucleotides: TGTGCCAGCAGCCGGGGACTCAACTCCTACGAGCAGTACTTC.

V and J are TRBV3-1 (or the pseudogene TRBV3-2) and TRBJ2-2, with 10 bases aligning to TRBD2. V was clipped by 1 base and J by 4 bases; unmatched bases: 9. Germline V gene lookup returns CDR1 LGHDT and CDR2 YNNKEL (reference sequence). The CDR3 consists of 18 residues. The CDR3 DNA follows: TGTGCCAGCAGCCAAGGCATAGCGGGGGGAATGGGCACCGGGGAGCTGTTTTTT. The encoded protein is CASSQGIAGGMGTGELFF.

V usage is TRBV6-5 and J usage is TRBJ2-1; D perhaps matches TRBD2 (5 bases). This CDR3 spans 15 amino acids. From germline, CDR1 is MNHEY and CDR2 SVGAGI. Trimming removed 5 bases at V and 0 bases at J, with 11 bases between. CDR3 sequence: CASSPPGYSYNEQFF. The CDR3 bases are TGTGCCAGCAGTCCCCCGGGGTACTCCTACAATGAGCAGTTCTTC.

The rearrangement links TRBV5-6 to TRBJ2-7; 14 bases are shared with TRBD2. The CDR3 covers 14 residues. Germline trimming cut 4 bases from V and 6 bases from J; bases unmatched to any gene: 3. Germline V gives CDR1 SGHDT, CDR2 YYEEEE. The CDR3 sequence: CASSTGTSGSEQYV. In DNA form, the CDR3 reads TGTGCCAGCAGCACCGGGACTAGCGGGAGCGAGCAGTACGTC.

V and J are TRBV4-3 and TRBJ1-2, with 7 bases matching TRBD1. V trimming: 0 bases; J trimming: 5 bases; junction bases outside the gene matches: 6. The CDR3 contains 15 residues. Germline lookup yields CDR1 LGHNA and CDR2 YSLEER. The CDR3 DNA follows: TGCGCCAGCAGCCAAGACCATCAGGGGGTATATGGCTACACCTTC. Amino acids: CASSQDHQGVYGYTF.

The J gene is TRBJ2-2, the V gene TRBV11-2; 7 positions agree with TRBD2. The germline V gene has CDR1 SGHAT and CDR2 FQNNGV. This CDR3 has 15 residues. After removal of 10 bases from V and 5 bases from J, the junction contained 13 bases not matched to a gene. The CDR3 loop reads CATPPAGEGTGELFF. The CDR3 nucleotides are TGTGCCACCCCCCCGGCGGGGGAGGGAACCGGGGAGCTGTTTTTT.

The V and J genes are TRBV9 and TRBJ1-5, with D uncertain. CDR1 SGDLS and CDR2 YYNGEE come from the germline V gene. Trimming took 2 bases from V and 2 from J, leaving 11 bases between them. This CDR3 region has 15 residues. The CDR3 sequence is CASSVNALGNQPQHF. CDR3 nucleotide sequence: TGTGCCAGCAGCGTTAATGCCCTAGGCAATCAGCCCCAGCATTTT.

V is TRBV14 and J is TRBJ2-5; tentatively, D is TRBD1 (6 bases). Trimming shortened V by 1 base and J by 5 bases, and 26 bases separated the two germline ends. The CDR3 runs to 19 residues. Germline loops: CDR1 SGHDN, CDR2 FVKESK. CDR3 residues: CASSQGNRDIRLLKETQYF. CDR3 DNA sequence: TGTGCCAGCAGCCAAGGGAACAGGGACATAAGATTACTTAAGGAGACCCAGTACTTC.

This clone has only one observation. The chain couples TRBV2 to TRBJ2-3, with a possible D match to TRBD2 (6 bases). This CDR3 has 16 residues. The V end lost 4 bases, the J end lost 0 bases, and 14 bases lay between the germline ends. In germline, CDR1 is SNHLY, CDR2 FYNNEI. The CDR3 spells CASSGGEGTSTDTQYF. In DNA form, the CDR3 reads TGTGCCAGCAGTGGAGGGGAAGGGACTAGCACAGATACGCAGTATTTT. Full variable domain (outside the CDR3, taken from reference TRBV2 and TRBJ2-3): EPEVTQTPSHQVTQMGQEVILRCVPISNHLYFYWYRQILGQKVEFLVSFYNNEISEKSEIFDDQFSVERPDGSNFTLKIRSTKLEDSAMYFCASSGGEGTSTDTQYFGPGTRLTVL.